This T cell receptor beta chain was obtained from a study of vaccination effects on CD4 cells after COVID-19. In the ViraFEST assay, antigen-specific CD4+ clonotypes were identified by expansion after peptide-pool stimulation. A roughly 11-day culture period preceded the isolation of CD4+ T cells. Neither prior SARS-CoV-2 infection nor positive nucleocapsid antibodies were present in the vaccine recipients. Peptides at 10 ug/ml and IL-2 at roughly 9.3 IU/ml were added to more than 1.5 million PBMC per well. Cells had half their medium changed to IL-2 medium on days 3 and 7. Only in-frame clones appear in the TCRdb table, and some are missing; sequencing was by immunoSEQ multiplex PCR. The sample lists tens of thousands of clones; approximately 70% were seen once. The CDR3 loop spans 13 amino acids. V lost 7 bases, J lost 3 bases, and 9 bases lay in between. Germline V gene sequence: CDR1 LNHDA, CDR2 SQIVND (reference sequence).

As regards this clone: Its antigen is currently unknown.

Notes on the study in general: There was marked clonal contraction among infection- and vaccine-induced clones late after vaccination. Cross-reaction with common cold coronaviruses was seen in only 1 of 255 vaccine-induced clones from healthy vaccinees.

This sample comprised CD4+ T cells from PBMCs cultured with HCoV-OC43 spike peptides, obtained before COVID-19 vaccination. This sample's subset: HCoV-OC43 spike overlapping peptide pool stimulation. The receptor's source is a human donor who received a COVID-19 vaccine. This chain links TRBV19 with TRBJ2-2, with D uncertain. The CDR3 DNA reads TGTGCCAGTAAGCACCTAGACACCGGGGAGCTGTTTTTT. This sequence encodes CASKHLDTGELFF.